A single sample is the source of the 9 T cell receptor beta chains below, sequenced in a study of T cells expressing NK-cell markers. TCRdb re-called the 5' RACE reads, yielding one record per CDR3 amino acid sequence without DNA. The repertoire table contains about 410,000 distinct CDR3 sequences. The material sequenced was blood T cells: a sorted CD56 or NKG2C T cell subset, CD4+ or CD8+ T cells, or bulk PBMC T cells (not recorded which). The source of these receptors is a woman in her forties or fifties in good health.

The V gene is TRBV6-2 or TRBV6-3, the J gene TRBJ2-3; TCRdb's D gene call, TRBD1, goes unchecked for lack of DNA. The CDR3 is 15 residues long. The germline V gene encodes CDR1 MNHEY and CDR2 SVGEGT. CDR3 residues: CASSPPTAVTDTQYF.

J is TRBJ2-1 and V is TRBV7-2; TCRdb returns TRBD2, unconfirmable since there is no DNA. This CDR3 comprises 11 residues. Germline CDR1 is SGHTA and CDR2 is FQGNSA. CDR3 region: CASSRTIEQFF.

The V call is TRBV11-3, the J call TRBJ2-1; TCRdb indicates TRBD1, and absent DNA this call remains unverified. The germline V gene encodes CDR1 SGHNT and CDR2 YENEEA. This CDR3 region has 16 residues. The CDR3 sequence: CASSLRTGGRNNEQFF.

J is TRBJ2-4 and V is TRBV18; there is no DNA to check the TCRdb D call of TRBD2. CDR1 and CDR2 (germline): KGHSH, LQKENI. The CDR3 is made up of 11 amino acids. The CDR3 loop is CASSAEGIQYF.

CDR3: CASSSYLEAYSGANVLTF. V gene TRBV12-3 or TRBV12-4 combines with J gene TRBJ2-6. The CDR3 spans 18 residues.

The rearrangement joins TRBV12-3 or TRBV12-4 to TRBJ2-3; TCRdb indicates TRBD2, and absent DNA this call remains unverified. The CDR3 length is 17 residues. The CDR3 loop reads CASSLKLVGVPGDTQYF.

CDR3 loop: CSVESLAGAGELFF. This chain joins TRBV29-1 and TRBJ2-2; TCRdb reports TRBD2, a call that lacks DNA to check it against. This CDR3 contains 14 residues. Germline CDR1 SQVTM, CDR2 ANQGSEA.

The chain recombines TRBV12-3 or TRBV12-4 with TRBJ2-3; the D call from TCRdb, TRBD2, cannot be confirmed without DNA. This CDR3 spans 13 amino acids. CDR3 sequence reads: CASSQHKASAQYF.

The chain joins TRBV4-1 to TRBJ2-7; checking the TCRdb D call of TRBD1 is not possible without DNA. Germline V CDR1 and CDR2: MGHRA, YSYEKL. The CDR3 runs 15 residues. CDR3 sequence: CASSQGPGQGLEQYF.